One sample yielded the 27 T cell receptor beta chains listed below, sequenced in a study of regulatory T cells in long-lasting Graves disease. The time point denotes: persistent/refractory GD, antithyroid drugs over 5 years with positive TRAb. Extracted PBMC RNA gave rise to the TCR library. TCR beta libraries were built with iRepertoire HTBI primers and Arm-PCR of CDR3 regions. TCRdb reanalysed the multiplex PCR reads using MiXCR and keeps one entry per CDR3 protein. The data hold about 400,000 distinct CDR3 sequences, with less than 25% observed a single time. Sequencing used peripheral blood mononuclear cells (PBMCs), obtained when the disease was refractory, from a patient treated with antithyroid drugs. These receptors were taken from a female donor with Graves disease.

Of note for this clonotype: This could be a read error, since a much larger clone is one nucleotide away. The chain joins TRBV3-1 to TRBJ1-1; TRBD1 is a possible D gene (6 bases). V lost 1 base, J lost 4 bases, and 16 bases lay in between. CDR1 is LGHDT and CDR2 is YNNKEL in the germline V gene (reference sequence). This CDR3 is built from 16 residues. In DNA, the CDR3 is TGTGCCAGCAGCCAAGGGGGAACCTGCAGGGGCACTGAAGCTTTCTTT. Translation gives CASSQGGTCRGTEAFF. Full variable domain (missing parts from reference TRBV3-1 and TRBJ1-1): DTAVSQTPKYLVTQMGNDKSIKCEQNLGHDTMYWYKQDSKKFLKIMFSYNNKELIINETVPNRFSPKSPDKAHLNLHINSLELGDSAVYFCASSQGGTCRGTEAFFGQGTRLTVV.

This clonotype was counted only a few times. The J gene is TRBJ2-5, the V gene TRBV27; TRBD1 aligns across 9 bases. J was trimmed by 4 bases and V by 6 bases; bases with no gene match: 9. CDR3 length: 15 amino acids. The V gene's germline CDR1 is MNHEY and CDR2 SMNVEV (reference sequence). The CDR3 reads CASSRTGARPETQYF. The CDR3, as DNA: TGTGCCAGCAGCCGGACAGGGGCTCGTCCAGAGACCCAGTACTTC.

This clonotype was seen more than once but under ten times. Its ends do not fully match the called genes, so a read error is possible. V is TRBV20-1 and J is TRBJ1-3; D remains unclear. The CDR3 extends over 12 amino acids. CDR1 and CDR2 (germline): DFQATT, SNEGSKA (reference sequence). The CDR3 spells CSANRAGNTIYF. As DNA, the CDR3 is TGTAGTGCGAACAGAGCTGGAAACACCATATATTTT.

The chain is built from TRBV6-1 and TRBJ1-1; D is possibly TRBD1 (5 bases). The CDR3 is made up of 14 amino acids. V was clipped by 11 bases and J by 0 bases, with 16 bases between them. From germline, CDR1 is MNHNS and CDR2 SASEGT. CDR3 in DNA: TGTGCCGAAAAAGCCGCAGGGATGAACACTGAAGCTTTCTTT. Translating it yields CAEKAAGMNTEAFF.

At least ten counts were recorded for this clonotype. The chain combines TRBV6-2 or TRBV6-3 with TRBJ1-5; D might be TRBD1 (6 bases). The CDR3 consists of 16 residues. Trimming shortened V by 2 bases and J by 0 bases, and 11 bases separated the two germline ends. Germline V lookup: CDR1 MNHEY, CDR2 SVGEGT. As DNA, the CDR3 is TGTGCCAGCAGTTACGCGAGACAGGTTAGCAATCAGCCCCAGCATTTT. Amino acids: CASSYARQVSNQPQHF.

The chain has TRBV30 and TRBJ1-1; D perhaps matches TRBD1 (5 bases). This CDR3 comprises 17 residues. The germline gives CDR1 GTSNPN, CDR2 SVGIG (reference sequence). With 6 bases removed from V and 2 bases from J, the gap between germline ends came to 25 bases. The CDR3 spells CACRRPGPLPRNTEAFF. The DNA for the CDR3 is TGTGCCTGTAGGAGGCCGGGACCGTTACCCCGAAACACTGAAGCTTTCTTT.

Turning to this clonotype: Because it lacks the conserved phenylalanine or tryptophan at the end, this CDR3 is likely a read error. V and J are TRBV28 and TRBJ1-5; tentatively, D is TRBD1 (6 bases). Trimming cost V 5 bases and J 6 bases, with 8 bases left between them. Germline V gives CDR1 MDHEN, CDR2 SYDVKM. There are 12 residues in the CDR3. The CDR3 bases are TGTGCCAGCAGTCTACAGGGTCAGCCCCAGCATCTT. Its translation is CASSLQGQPQHL.

CDR3 loop: CASSEGDSDNEKLFF. The CDR3 DNA reads TGTGCCAGCAGCGAGGGGGACAGCGATAATGAAAAACTGTTTTTT. The genes are TRBV9 and TRBJ1-4; TRBD1 aligns across 7 bases. With 3 bases clipped from V and 4 bases from J, the junction kept 6 bases outside the gene matches. From germline, CDR1 is SGDLS and CDR2 YYNGEE. CDR3 size: 15 residues.

The chain uses TRBV7-2 and TRBJ2-5, with D perhaps TRBD2 (5 bases). The length of the CDR3 is 13 residues. Per germline, CDR1 SGHTA and CDR2 FQGNSA. The V end lost 0 bases, the J end lost 7 bases, and 9 bases lay between the germline ends. The CDR3 DNA sequence: TGTGCCAGCAGCTTAGCCGGGAAGGGGACCCAGTACTTC. It specifies CASSLAGKGTQYF.

Here the CDR3 DNA reads TGTGCCAGCAGCCCGGTAGTCGGTTCAAGCAATGAGCAGTTCTTC. It specifies CASSPVVGSSNEQFF. The gene calls are TRBV5-6 and TRBJ2-5, with unresolved D. The J call is doubtful: the DNA matches TRBJ2-1 better. The CDR3 is 15 residues long. The V gene's germline CDR1 is SGHDT and CDR2 YYEEEE.

The table lists this clonotype with many counts. The rearrangement joins TRBV28 to TRBJ2-7; 7 bases map to TRBD2. This CDR3 region has 16 residues. From germline, CDR1 is MDHEN and CDR2 SYDVKM. The junction had 12 bases not matched to a gene; V was cut back by 4 bases and J by 3 bases. The CDR3 nucleotides read TGTGCCAGCAGTTCAGATACGACTGCTAGCGGCTACGAGCAGTACTTC. As protein: CASSSDTTASGYEQYF.

This clonotype appeared a few times. The chain has TRBV2 and TRBJ2-2; 11 positions match TRBD2. V was clipped by 2 bases and J by 0 bases; unmatched bases: 8. Germline CDR1 reads SNHLY; CDR2 reads FYNNEI. The CDR3 has 19 amino acids. CDR3 sequence (DNA): TGTGCCAGCAGTGAAACGGGGCTAGCGGGAGGATCGAACACCGGGGAGCTGTTTTTT. This codes for CASSETGLAGGSNTGELFF.

This clonotype was observed a handful of times. DNA for the CDR3: TGCAGTGCTCCCCAACGGCTAGCGGGAGGGGTCGAGCAGTACTTC. Its protein is CSAPQRLAGGVEQYF. This chain uses TRBV20-1 with TRBJ2-7, with TRBD2 matching 12 bases. CDR1 and CDR2 (germline): DFQATT, SNEGSKA (reference sequence). V shed 5 bases and J 6 bases; nucleotides not matched to a gene: 11. The CDR3 totals 15 residues.

The V gene is TRBV20-1, the J gene TRBJ1-1; TRBD1 agrees at 7 bases. The CDR3 spans 13 residues. After removal of 7 bases from V and 3 bases from J, the junction contained 8 bases not matched to a gene. The germline V gene encodes CDR1 DFQATT and CDR2 SNEGSKA (reference sequence). CDR3 DNA: TGCAGTGAAAGATCAGGGGGATACACTGAAGCTTTCTTT. Encoded protein: CSERSGGYTEAFF.

This clonotype was recorded many times. The chain joins TRBV30 to TRBJ2-7; no clear D. This CDR3 has 12 residues. Germline CDR1 is GTSNPN and CDR2 is SVGIG (reference sequence). With 4 bases removed from V and 2 bases from J, the gap between germline ends came to 9 bases. CDR3 residues: CAWTEGPYEQYF. CDR3 in DNA: TGTGCCTGGACGGAAGGGCCCTACGAGCAGTACTTC.

The chain's CDR3 is CASRYSEMNTEAFF. CDR3 nucleotides: TGTGCCAGCAGATACAGCGAAATGAACACTGAAGCTTTCTTT. V and J are TRBV6-2 or TRBV6-3 and TRBJ1-1; D remains ambiguous. Germline V gene sequence: CDR1 MNHEY, CDR2 SVGEGT. The length of the CDR3 is 14 residues. The V gene lost 6 bases and the J gene lost 0 bases, with 11 bases spanning the gap.

This clonotype has a handful of counts. V and J are TRBV27 and TRBJ1-5; D possibly corresponds to TRBD1 (6 bases). The germline V gene has CDR1 MNHEY and CDR2 SMNVEV (reference sequence). This CDR3 has 16 residues. V lost 1 base, J lost 4 bases, and 14 bases lay in between. As DNA, the CDR3 is TGTGCCAGCAGTTTATGGGGTAAGGGGGTTAATCAGCCCCAGCATTTT. Residues: CASSLWGKGVNQPQHF.

This clonotype showed up just once. The rearrangement joins TRBV6-1 to TRBJ2-3, with 7 nucleotides matching TRBD1. Trimming took 6 bases from V and 8 from J; bases not matched to a gene: 11. From germline, CDR1 is MNHNS and CDR2 SASEGT. CDR3 size: 14 residues. The CDR3 sequence: CASSLLGDRSTQYF. In nucleotides, the CDR3 is TGTGCCAGCAGCCTACTGGGGGACAGATCTACGCAGTATTTT.

There are many counts of this clonotype. The chain joins TRBV28 to TRBJ2-7, with 7 bases matching TRBD2. Germline-derived CDR1 and CDR2 are MDHEN and SYDVKM. V lost 3 bases, J lost 0 bases, and 8 bases stayed unmatched. CDR3 length: 16 residues. As DNA, the CDR3 is TGTGCCAGCAGTTTTGTGGGGAGGGATGGCTCCTACGAGCAGTACTTC. It is translated as CASSFVGRDGSYEQYF.

This clonotype has a count of ten or more. The chain joins TRBV7-2 to TRBJ2-7; D unclear. CDR3 length: 13 amino acids. V was trimmed by 6 bases and J by 0 bases, leaving 9 bases between them. Germline V gene sequence: CDR1 SGHTA, CDR2 FQGNSA. CDR3 protein: CASSPRGSYEQYF. The CDR3 DNA is TGTGCCAGCAGTCCTAGAGGCTCCTACGAGCAGTACTTC.

The V and J genes are TRBV10-3 and TRBJ1-1; tentatively, D is TRBD1 (6 bases). The CDR3 runs 15 residues. CDR1 and CDR2 (germline): ENHRY, SYGVKD. V was clipped by 3 bases and J by 0 bases, with 11 bases between them. Here the CDR3 reads CAISDRTEMNTEAFF. The CDR3 nucleotides read TGTGCCATCAGTGACCGGACAGAAATGAACACTGAAGCTTTCTTT.

This clonotype was seen many times. This chain uses TRBV3-1 with TRBJ1-1; D not resolved. Germline CDR1 reads LGHDT; CDR2 reads YNNKEL (reference sequence). The CDR3 spans 14 residues. V was pared by 2 bases and J by 2 bases, with 9 bases between. CDR3 in amino acids: CASSQPEGNTEAFF. The CDR3, as DNA: TGTGCCAGCAGCCAACCGGAAGGAAACACTGAAGCTTTCTTT.

This clonotype was recorded a few times. The chain recombines TRBV5-1 with TRBJ1-5; TRBD1 agrees at 8 bases. Germline lookup yields CDR1 SGHRS and CDR2 YFSETQ. With 0 bases clipped from V and 5 bases from J, the junction kept 10 bases outside the gene matches. CDR3 length: 17 residues. For the CDR3, the DNA is TGCGCCAGCAGCTTGGAGCCTGGACAGGGTTGGGATCAGCCCCAGCATTTT. The encoded protein is CASSLEPGQGWDQPQHF.

V and J are TRBV12-3 or TRBV12-4 and TRBJ2-1, with TRBD2 identical over 7 bases. This CDR3 comprises 16 residues. V shed 5 bases and J 0 bases; nucleotides not matched to a gene: 7. Written as DNA, the CDR3 is TGTGCCAGCAGTGAAAGCGGGGTCAGCTCCTACAATGAGCAGTTCTTC. This codes for CASSESGVSSYNEQFF.

Concerning this clonotype: With a much larger clone just one base away, this may be a read error. The rearrangement uses TRBV6-2 or TRBV6-3 and TRBJ1-4; 7 bases fit TRBD1. The CDR3 spans 15 residues. CDR1 MNHEY and CDR2 SVGEGT come from the germline V gene. The CDR3 DNA reads as TGTGCCAGCAGGCAAACAGGAGGGGGCTTCGAAAAACTGTCTTTT. This translates into CASRQTGGGFEKLSF.

Ten or more counts support this clonotype. The chain links TRBV12-3 or TRBV12-4 to TRBJ1-4; D possibly corresponds to TRBD1 (6 bases). This CDR3 has 11 amino acids. V shed 8 bases and J shed 8 bases, with 9 bases lying between them. The CDR3 bases are TGTGCCAGCCGGGACAACGAAAAACTGTTTTTT. It codes for CASRDNEKLFF.

This clonotype was seen at least ten times. The chain combines TRBV20-1 with TRBJ2-5; 8 bases agree with TRBD2. Germline assignment: CDR1 DFQATT and CDR2 SNEGSKA (reference sequence). V lost 5 bases, J lost 5 bases, and 10 bases stayed unmatched. CDR3 length equals 14 residues. CDR3 sequence (DNA): TGCAGTGCTTTCGGACTAGCTACTGGGGAGACCCAGTACTTC. This translates into CSAFGLATGETQYF.